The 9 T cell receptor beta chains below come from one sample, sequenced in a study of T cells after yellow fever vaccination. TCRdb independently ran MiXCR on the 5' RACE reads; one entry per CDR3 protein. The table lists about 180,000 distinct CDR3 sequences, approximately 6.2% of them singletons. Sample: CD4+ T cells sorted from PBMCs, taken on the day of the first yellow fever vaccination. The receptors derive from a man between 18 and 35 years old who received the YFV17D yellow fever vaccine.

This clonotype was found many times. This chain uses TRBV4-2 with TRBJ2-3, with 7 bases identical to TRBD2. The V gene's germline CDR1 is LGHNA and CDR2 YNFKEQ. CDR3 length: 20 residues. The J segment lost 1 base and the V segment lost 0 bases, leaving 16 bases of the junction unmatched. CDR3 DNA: TGTGCCAGCAGCCAAGAGGGGGGGTCCCATACCTCCATGGGCACAGATACGCAGTATTTT. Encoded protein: CASSQEGGSHTSMGTDTQYF.

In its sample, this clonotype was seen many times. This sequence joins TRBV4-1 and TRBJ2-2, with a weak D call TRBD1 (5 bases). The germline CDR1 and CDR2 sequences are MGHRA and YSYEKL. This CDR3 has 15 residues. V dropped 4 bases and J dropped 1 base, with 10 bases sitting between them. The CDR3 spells CASSPNGQNTGELFF. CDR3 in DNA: TGCGCCAGCAGCCCCAACGGACAGAACACCGGGGAGCTGTTTTTT.

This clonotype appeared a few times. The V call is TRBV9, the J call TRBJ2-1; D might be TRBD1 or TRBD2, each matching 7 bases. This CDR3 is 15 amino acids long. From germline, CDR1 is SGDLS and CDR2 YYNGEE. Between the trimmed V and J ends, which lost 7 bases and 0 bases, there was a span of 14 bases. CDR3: CASARGDSSYNEQFF. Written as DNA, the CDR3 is TGTGCCAGCGCCCGGGGGGACAGCTCCTACAATGAGCAGTTCTTC.

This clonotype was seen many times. CDR3 coding DNA: TGTGCCAGCAGCTCTCGGGACAGGGACTCCTACGAGCAGTACTTC. It is translated as CASSSRDRDSYEQYF. The chain carries TRBV21-1 and TRBJ2-7; the D call TRBD1 from the table was never checked on the DNA. TRBV21-1 is a pseudogene locus. The CDR3 loop spans 15 amino acids.

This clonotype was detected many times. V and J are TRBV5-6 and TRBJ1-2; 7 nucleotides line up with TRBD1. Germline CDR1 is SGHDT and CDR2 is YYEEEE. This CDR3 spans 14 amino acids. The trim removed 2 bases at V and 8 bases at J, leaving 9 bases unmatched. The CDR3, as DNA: TGTGCCAGCAGCTTAACCGACAGGGCTGCGGGCTACACCTTC. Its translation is CASSLTDRAAGYTF.

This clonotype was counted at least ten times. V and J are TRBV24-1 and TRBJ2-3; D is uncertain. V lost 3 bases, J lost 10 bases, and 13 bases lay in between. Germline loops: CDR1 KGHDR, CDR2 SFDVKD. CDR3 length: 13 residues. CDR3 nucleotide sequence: TGTGCCACCAGTGATCCCACGTCCTATGCGCAGTATTTT. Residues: CATSDPTSYAQYF.

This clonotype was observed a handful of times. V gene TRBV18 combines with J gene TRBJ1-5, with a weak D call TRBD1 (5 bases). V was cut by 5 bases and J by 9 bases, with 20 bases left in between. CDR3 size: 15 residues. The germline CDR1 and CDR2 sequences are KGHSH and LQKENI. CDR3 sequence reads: CASSTTKGDLRPQHF. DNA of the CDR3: TGTGCCAGCTCAACCACTAAAGGGGACCTCCGGCCCCAGCATTTT.

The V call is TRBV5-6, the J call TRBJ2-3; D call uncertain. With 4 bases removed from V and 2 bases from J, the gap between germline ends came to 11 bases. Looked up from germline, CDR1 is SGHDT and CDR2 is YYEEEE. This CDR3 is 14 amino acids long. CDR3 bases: TGTGCCAGCAGCCGACAACTTTTCACAGATACGCAGTATTTT. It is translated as CASSRQLFTDTQYF.

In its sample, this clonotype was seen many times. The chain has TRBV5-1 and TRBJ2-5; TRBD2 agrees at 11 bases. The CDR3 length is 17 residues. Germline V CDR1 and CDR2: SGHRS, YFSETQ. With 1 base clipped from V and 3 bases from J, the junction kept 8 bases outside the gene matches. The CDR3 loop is CASSLWSSGGIEETQYF. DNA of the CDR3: TGCGCCAGCAGCTTGTGGTCTAGCGGGGGGATTGAAGAGACCCAGTACTTC.